These 21 T cell receptor beta chains share one sample of origin, sequenced in a study of spatial heterogeneity in lung cancer. TCRdb passed the 5' RACE reads through MiXCR, listing each CDR3 protein once. The sample includes roughly 25,000 distinct CDR3 sequences, 9.5% to 15% of them seen just once. Time point described: sample taken at primary tumor resection. Sequencing was performed on whole RNA extracted from tumor and nontumor lung tissue, or from frozen PBMC, and the material was left unsorted. Specimen: PBMCs, collected at surgery. The receptors shown here come from a female donor with early-stage non-small cell lung cancer.

This clonotype has a count of ten or more. The chain combines TRBV15 with TRBJ2-5; 11 bases match TRBD2. There are 16 residues in the CDR3. Germline V gene data show CDR1 as LNHNV and CDR2 as YYDKDF (reference sequence). The junction had 4 bases not matched to a gene; V was cut back by 2 bases and J by 2 bases. The CDR3 sequence: CATSRPGTSGQETQYF. The CDR3 DNA sequence: TGTGCCACCAGCAGACCCGGGACTAGCGGTCAAGAGACCCAGTACTTC.

This clonotype was counted only a few times. This chain connects TRBV11-3 to TRBJ2-5, with D perhaps TRBD1 (5 bases). The V gene lost 3 bases and the J gene lost 5 bases, with 16 bases spanning the gap. CDR3 length equals 15 residues. Germline CDR1 SGHNT, CDR2 YENEEA. The CDR3 loop reads CASSFSPGMGETQYF. CDR3 DNA sequence: TGTGCCAGCAGCTTTTCCCCAGGGATGGGCGAGACCCAGTACTTC.

This chain links TRBV23-1 with TRBJ2-1, with TRBD2 as a possible D gene (6 bases). TRBV23-1 is reported as an ORF; its role is uncertain. V lost 7 bases and J 0 bases, leaving 10 bases between the germline ends. The CDR3 spans 14 residues. CDR3 nucleotide sequence: TGCGCCAGCACTCGGACTACCTCCTACAATGAGCAGTTCTTC. It translates to CASTRTTSYNEQFF.

This clonotype was observed a few times. The J gene is TRBJ2-1, the V gene TRBV10-3, with 10 bases lining up with TRBD2. This CDR3 region has 16 residues. The junction had 8 bases not matched to a gene; V was cut back by 4 bases and J by 5 bases. Germline lookup yields CDR1 ENHRY and CDR2 SYGVKD. The CDR3, as DNA: TGTGCCATCAGTGCCGGAGCGGGAGGGCGCCACAATGAGCAGTTCTTC. Its translation: CAISAGAGGRHNEQFF.

Only a few counts were recorded for this clonotype. The V call is TRBV29-1, the J call TRBJ2-3; D is perhaps TRBD2 (5 bases). The CDR3 length is 16 residues. The V end was cut by 3 bases, the J end by 2 bases, with 18 bases between. CDR1 is SQVTM, CDR2 ANQGSEA, per germline. The CDR3 reads CSVDHRDKRYTDTQYF. CDR3 nucleotides: TGCAGCGTTGACCACCGTGATAAGCGGTACACAGATACGCAGTATTTT.

There are a few counts of this clonotype. The chain links TRBV28 to TRBJ1-6; D is unresolved. The V gene lost 2 bases and the J gene lost 6 bases, with 2 bases spanning the gap. There are 12 residues in the CDR3. CDR1 MDHEN and CDR2 SYDVKM come from the germline V gene. DNA of the CDR3: TGTGCCAGCAGTTTAATTAATTCACCCCTCCACTTT. Its translation is CASSLINSPLHF.

The chain combines TRBV20-1 with TRBJ2-3; D is uncertain. The end of the DNA is better explained by TRBJ1-5, so the J call may be wrong. Germline loops: CDR1 DFQATT, CDR2 SNEGSKA (reference sequence). The CDR3 has 14 amino acids. CDR3 DNA: TGCAGTGCTAGAGTGTATGGGGTCACAGATACGCAGCATTTT. Amino acids: CSARVYGVTDTQHF.

This clonotype was detected ten times or more. The V gene is TRBV6-6, the J gene TRBJ1-1; a possible D gene is TRBD1 (6 bases). Trimming cost V 7 bases and J 1 base, with 16 bases left between them. Germline CDR1 reads MNHNY; CDR2 reads SVGAGI (reference sequence). CDR3 length: 15 amino acids. The CDR3, as DNA: TGTGCCAGCACCCTCACAGGGCCGGGGAACACTGAAGCTTTCTTT. This sequence encodes CASTLTGPGNTEAFF.

This clonotype was seen many times. The gene calls are TRBV7-8 and TRBJ2-3, with D tentatively TRBD1 (6 bases). CDR1 SGHVS and CDR2 FQNEAQ come from the germline V gene. V gave up 1 base and J gave up 2 bases, with 10 bases separating them. The CDR3 length is 15 residues. CDR3 sequence reads: CASSLGGRFTDTQYF. The CDR3 DNA sequence: TGTGCCAGCAGCTTAGGGGGGCGGTTCACAGATACGCAGTATTTT.

This clonotype was observed many times. The chain links TRBV6-6 to TRBJ2-7, with D possibly matching TRBD1 (5 bases). CDR1 and CDR2 from the germline V gene are MNHNY and SVGAGI (reference sequence). The V end was cut by 6 bases, the J end by 7 bases, with 13 bases between. This CDR3 is built from 12 residues. The CDR3 bases are TGTGCCAGCAGGGACACCGCGCGAGAGCAGTACGTC. Encoded protein: CASRDTAREQYV.

The chain carries TRBV4-3 and TRBJ1-5, with 10 bases lining up with TRBD1. V lost 0 bases, J lost 4 bases, and 0 bases stayed unmatched. This CDR3 comprises 15 residues. The germline V gene has CDR1 LGHNA and CDR2 YSLEER. In nucleotides, the CDR3 is TGCGCCAGCAGCCAAGAGGACAGGGGGAATCAGCCCCAGCATTTT. It codes for CASSQEDRGNQPQHF.

This clonotype was seen ten or more times. J is TRBJ2-3 and V is TRBV5-1, with TRBD1 matching over 9 bases. This CDR3 contains 14 residues. Germline CDR1 and CDR2: SGHRS and YFSETQ. V gave up 4 bases and J gave up 5 bases; unmatched junction bases: 5. As DNA, the CDR3 is TGCGCCAGCAGCCCGGACAGGGGACGAGATACGCAGTATTTT. It specifies CASSPDRGRDTQYF.

V and J are TRBV10-3 and TRBJ1-1, with D unclear. V was trimmed by 3 bases and J by 1 base, leaving 15 bases between them. This CDR3 contains 16 residues. CDR1 ENHRY and CDR2 SYGVKD come from the germline V gene. The CDR3 protein is CAISDIRLRRNTEAFF. CDR3 DNA sequence: TGTGCCATCAGTGATATTCGTCTGCGGAGGAACACTGAAGCTTTCTTT.

Ten or more counts support this clonotype. The V call is TRBV5-1, the J call TRBJ2-1; D is unresolved. Germline V gene lookup returns CDR1 SGHRS and CDR2 YFSETQ. The germline V and J ends were trimmed by 0 bases and 8 bases, with 12 bases remaining between them. The CDR3 length is 14 residues. The CDR3 loop is CASSLAPGWHEQFF. CDR3 coding DNA: TGCGCCAGCAGCTTGGCTCCTGGCTGGCATGAGCAGTTCTTC.

This clonotype has a count of ten or more. V usage is TRBV29-1 and J usage is TRBJ2-6; D unresolved. The germline gives CDR1 SQVTM, CDR2 ANQGSEA. This CDR3 spans 13 amino acids. V was pared by 6 bases and J by 3 bases, with 9 bases between. CDR3 protein: CSVGRDGANVLTF. In nucleotides, the CDR3 is TGCAGCGTGGGTAGGGATGGGGCCAACGTCCTGACTTTC.

This clonotype rates as medium-sized. This sequence joins TRBV4-2 and TRBJ2-7, with D tentatively TRBD1 (6 bases). The CDR3 runs 15 residues. V lost 0 bases and J lost 5, with 14 bases in between. Germline assignment: CDR1 LGHNA and CDR2 YNFKEQ. The CDR3 here is CASSQERSGVHEQYF. CDR3 DNA: TGTGCCAGCAGCCAAGAGCGGTCAGGGGTACACGAGCAGTACTTC.

This clonotype was counted at least ten times. The chain has TRBV7-2 and TRBJ2-3; D unclear. Germline V gene lookup returns CDR1 SGHTA and CDR2 FQGNSA. Trimming stripped 1 base from V and 2 bases from J, with 4 bases between. This CDR3 region has 13 residues. CDR3 in DNA: TGTGCCAGCAGCTTAGATCACACAGATACGCAGTATTTT. Its protein is CASSLDHTDTQYF.

This sequence joins TRBV6-2 or TRBV6-3 and TRBJ1-2; D perhaps matches TRBD1 (6 bases). The CDR3 length is 16 residues. Germline loops: CDR1 MNHEY, CDR2 SVGEGT. V dropped 4 bases and J dropped 4 bases, with 19 bases sitting between them. This CDR3 reads CASSSSPPGGPYGYTF. The CDR3 bases are TGTGCCAGCAGTTCCTCCCCACCCGGGGGGCCCTATGGCTACACCTTC.

This clonotype has a handful of counts. The rearrangement joins TRBV4-3 to TRBJ1-4; TRBD1 aligns across 7 bases. There are 16 residues in the CDR3. Germline CDR1 and CDR2: LGHNA and YSLEER. Trimming took 3 bases from V and 5 from J; bases not matched to a gene: 9. CDR3 DNA sequence: TGCGCCAGCAGCCAGGGCGACAGGGTGACGAATGAAAAACTGTTTTTT. It translates to CASSQGDRVTNEKLFF.

The chain carries TRBV30 and TRBJ2-2, with D possibly being TRBD2 (6 bases). Between the trimmed V and J ends, which lost 0 bases and 7 bases, there was a span of 12 bases. CDR1 is GTSNPN, CDR2 SVGIG, per germline (reference sequence). This CDR3 is built from 14 residues. The DNA of the CDR3 is TGTGCCTGGAGTGTACTAGGGGAGGTCGGGGAGCTGTTTTTT. Translating it yields CAWSVLGEVGELFF.

This sequence joins TRBV5-4 and TRBJ1-2; no firm D call. The CDR3 loop spans 13 amino acids. Germline V gene data show CDR1 as SGHNT and CDR2 as YYREEE (reference sequence). With 4 bases removed from V and 3 bases from J, the gap between germline ends came to 10 bases. The CDR3 protein is CASSPNLDYGYTF. In nucleotides, the CDR3 is TGTGCCAGCAGCCCTAACCTTGACTATGGCTACACCTTC.